A single T cell receptor (beta chain) is shown here with its context. CDR1 is SGHRS, CDR2 YFSETQ, per germline. This CDR3 contains 15 residues. V was pared by 1 base and J by 0 bases, with 8 bases between. Authors' data handling: The assay estimated nucleated cells by amplifying reference gene primers. Sequencing was performed with immunoSEQ multiplex PCR; in TCRdb, only in-frame clones are kept and a portion is missing. V and J calls and clone size come straight from that table; D and trimming were deduced from the DNA. The data show approximately 190,000 clones, 80% to 90% seen once. The source of the sample is a study of blood T cell repertoires in COVID-19. About the study: Sites in the United States, Italy and Spain provided acute and convalescent COVID-19 samples. PBMCs, B-cell-depleted T cells, or T cells provided the cDNA or gDNA that made up the material.

The sequenced sample consisted of peripheral blood. The chain uses TRBV5-1 and TRBJ1-3; D uncertain. The clonotype originates from a human donor in a cohort sampled during active COVID-19. CDR3 sequence (DNA): TGCGCCAGCAGCTTGAACGGGTTCTCTGGAAACACCATATATTTT. It is translated as CASSLNGFSGNTIYF.